In this sample, the clone carrying this T cell receptor (beta chain) turned up many times. The target antigen is unknown. This CDR3 spans 17 amino acids. Germline V gene sequence: CDR1 LGHDT, CDR2 YNNKEL (reference sequence). Trimming cost V 6 bases and J 3 bases; bases outside gene matches: 11. 5'RACE template switching generated TCR cDNA, adding a universal primer site and UMIs. TCRdb reprocessed the 5' RACE reads via MiXCR and lists one record per CDR3 protein. The sample lists 200,000 or so distinct CDR3 sequences; approximately 6.3% were seen once. This entry comes from a study of T cells after yellow fever vaccination. Study outcomes and limitations: After the booster, 96% of CD4 and approximately 87% of CD8 primary-response clones were re-detected. Among all clonotypes, a small share was observed in both CD4 and CD8 compartments.

The sequence was obtained from a man aged 25-40 years who received the YFV17D yellow fever vaccine. Material: CD4+ T cells sorted from PBMCs, obtained on the day of the yellow fever booster vaccination. The V call is TRBV3-1, the J call TRBJ2-1, with 10 bases fitting TRBD2. CDR3 in DNA: TGTGCCAGCAGGTTGCGCTTAGCGGGAGGAGGCTACAATGAGCAGTTCTTC. This encodes CASRLRLAGGGYNEQFF.